This T cell receptor (beta chain) was retrieved from a study of cytomegalovirus exposure and HLA in healthy donors. About the research overall: Falling in the Caucasian-associated ancestry cluster were about four fifths of some 400 genotyped donors. General study points: It was only CMV serostatus that was available as immune exposure information.

As regards this clone: Its antigen is as yet unknown.

The PCR employed 60 Vbeta primers together with 13 Jbeta primers. The repertoire was sequenced with immunoSEQ multiplex PCR; TCRdb's copy has only in-frame clones and lacks some. The data hold 180,000 or so clones, with roughly 79% observed a single time. Germline loops: CDR1 SNHLY, CDR2 FYNNEI. Between the trimmed V and J ends, which lost 7 bases and 4 bases, there was a span of 16 bases. The CDR3 extends over 14 amino acids. The receptor comes from a man in his forties or fifties in good health and CMV-seropositive. Sequenced: PBMCs. The V and J genes are TRBV2 and TRBJ1-1; D is perhaps TRBD1 (5 bases). CDR3 amino acids: CASNQRVGGTEAFF. CDR3 nucleotides: TGTGCCAGCAACCAAAGGGTGGGGGGCACTGAAGCTTTCTTT.